This is a list of T cell receptor beta chains from one sample in a study of blood T cell repertoires in COVID-19. This table comes from immunoSEQ multiplex PCR, and its TCRdb copy is limited to in-frame clones, with some not included. There are 440,000 or so clones in the sample; around 91% occur only once, and roughly 1.6% lies in the top ten. The sequenced material came from peripheral blood. These receptors all come from a woman in her 40s with COVID-19, enrolled during active disease. Both conserved end residues are part of each CDR3. Fields, in order: clone size, D gene, V gene, J gene, CDR3 protein, CDR3 DNA. A D gene is named only where the DNA matches it firmly. Some rows mark clone size as missing; the rest say once, few, many or name a class of expanded clone.

clone_size: -; d_call: -; v_call: TRBV9; j_call: TRBJ2-7; cdr3_aa: CASSAPRGYEQYF; cdr3_nt: TGTGCCAGCAGCGCCCCCCGGGGGTACGAGCAGTACTTC
clone_size: -; d_call: -; v_call: TRBV5-1; j_call: TRBJ1-6; cdr3_aa: CASSLLAGPPHSPLHF; cdr3_nt: TGCGCCAGCAGCTTGCTCGCAGGGCCTCCCCATTCACCCCTCCACTTT
clone_size: -; d_call: TRBD2; v_call: TRBV7-9; j_call: TRBJ2-1; cdr3_aa: CASSWGTSVGYEQFF; cdr3_nt: TGTGCCAGCAGCTGGGGGACTAGCGTTGGCTATGAGCAGTTCTTC
clone_size: -; d_call: TRBD2; v_call: TRBV27; j_call: TRBJ2-3; cdr3_aa: CASSGGLARRDTQYF; cdr3_nt: TGTGCCAGCAGCGGGGGACTAGCGAGAAGGGATACGCAGTATTTT
clone_size: -; d_call: -; v_call: TRBV28; j_call: TRBJ1-2; cdr3_aa: CASFSYYGYTF; cdr3_nt: TGTGCCAGCTTTTCATACTATGGCTACACCTTC
clone_size: -; d_call: -; v_call: TRBV27; j_call: TRBJ2-1; cdr3_aa: CASSLRRDYNEQFF; cdr3_nt: TGTGCCAGCAGTTTAAGGAGGGATTACAATGAGCAGTTCTTC
clone_size: -; d_call: -; v_call: TRBV12-3/TRBV12-4; j_call: TRBJ1-5; cdr3_aa: CASSSRQLSQHF; cdr3_nt: TGTGCCAGCAGCTCTCGACAGTTATCGCAGCATTTT
clone_size: -; d_call: TRBD2; v_call: TRBV7-3; j_call: TRBJ2-1; cdr3_aa: CASSPGGRGNEQFF; cdr3_nt: TGTGCCAGCAGCCCGGGAGGGAGGGGGAATGAGCAGTTCTTC
clone_size: -; d_call: TRBD1; v_call: TRBV5-1; j_call: TRBJ1-5; cdr3_aa: CASSRDSYSNQPQHF; cdr3_nt: TGCGCCAGCAGCCGGGACAGCTATAGCAATCAGCCCCAGCATTTT
clone_size: -; d_call: TRBD1; v_call: TRBV10-3; j_call: TRBJ2-2; cdr3_aa: CAIRTGTGGIGELFF; cdr3_nt: TGTGCCATCAGGACCGGGACAGGGGGCATCGGGGAGCTGTTTTTT
clone_size: -; d_call: TRBD1; v_call: TRBV7-7; j_call: TRBJ2-5; cdr3_aa: CASSPSDRDQETQYF; cdr3_nt: TGTGCTAGCAGCCCGTCGGACAGGGATCAAGAGACCCAGTACTTC
clone_size: once; d_call: TRBD1; v_call: TRBV2; j_call: TRBJ1-2; cdr3_aa: CASTSTGVYYGYTF; cdr3_nt: TGTGCCAGCACCTCAACAGGGGTCTACTATGGCTACACCTTC
clone_size: -; d_call: -; v_call: TRBV7-9; j_call: TRBJ1-3; cdr3_aa: CASSLGQGLLSGNTIYF; cdr3_nt: TGTGCCAGCAGCTTAGGCCAGGGACTTCTCTCTGGAAACACCATATATTTT
clone_size: -; d_call: TRBD1; v_call: TRBV5-1; j_call: TRBJ1-5; cdr3_aa: CASSPGQGGQPQHF; cdr3_nt: TGCGCCAGCAGCCCAGGACAGGGGGGTCAGCCCCAGCATTTT
clone_size: -; d_call: -; v_call: TRBV5-1; j_call: TRBJ1-1; cdr3_aa: CASSSGVSMNTEAFF; cdr3_nt: TGCGCCAGCAGCTCAGGGGTTTCCATGAACACTGAAGCTTTCTTT
clone_size: -; d_call: TRBD1; v_call: TRBV12-5; j_call: TRBJ1-5; cdr3_aa: CASGLVLPGQRIYGNQPQHF; cdr3_nt: TGTGCTAGTGGTTTGGTCTTACCGGGACAGAGAATTTATGGCAATCAGCCCCAGCATTTT
clone_size: -; d_call: -; v_call: TRBV28; j_call: TRBJ1-3; cdr3_aa: CASSFRTPGNTIYF; cdr3_nt: TGTGCCAGCAGTTTCCGTACTCCTGGAAACACCATATATTTT
clone_size: -; d_call: TRBD2; v_call: TRBV24-1; j_call: TRBJ2-1; cdr3_aa: CATSTSGSVSEQFF; cdr3_nt: TGTGCCACCTCGACTAGCGGGAGTGTCAGTGAGCAGTTCTTC
clone_size: -; d_call: TRBD1; v_call: TRBV9; j_call: TRBJ1-6; cdr3_aa: CASSAGQLGSPLHF; cdr3_nt: TGTGCCAGCAGCGCGGGACAGCTTGGTTCACCCCTCCACTTT
clone_size: -; d_call: -; v_call: TRBV6-2/TRBV6-3; j_call: TRBJ1-5; cdr3_aa: CASSLGQDVRAQHF; cdr3_nt: TGTGCCAGCAGCCTCGGACAAGATGTACGGGCCCAGCATTTT
clone_size: -; d_call: -; v_call: TRBV3-1/TRBV3-2; j_call: TRBJ2-6; cdr3_aa: CASSHRASGANVLTF; cdr3_nt: TGTGCCAGCAGCCACCGAGCCTCTGGGGCCAACGTCCTGACTTTC
clone_size: -; d_call: -; v_call: TRBV7-8; j_call: TRBJ1-5; cdr3_aa: CASAEGGAGESQPQHF; cdr3_nt: TGTGCCAGCGCTGAAGGGGGGGCAGGGGAAAGTCAGCCCCAGCATTTT
clone_size: -; d_call: -; v_call: TRBV9; j_call: TRBJ1-2; cdr3_aa: CASSVGENPNYGYTF; cdr3_nt: TGTGCCAGCAGCGTAGGGGAGAACCCTAACTATGGCTACACCTTC
clone_size: -; d_call: TRBD1; v_call: TRBV29-1; j_call: TRBJ1-4; cdr3_aa: CSVATGQGREKLFF; cdr3_nt: TGCAGCGTCGCGACCGGACAGGGGAGGGAAAAACTGTTTTTT
clone_size: -; d_call: -; v_call: TRBV7-9; j_call: TRBJ2-1; cdr3_aa: CASSPGHPYTDEQFF; cdr3_nt: TGTGCCAGCAGCCCCGGACACCCCTATACCGATGAGCAGTTCTTC
clone_size: -; d_call: -; v_call: TRBV9; j_call: TRBJ2-7; cdr3_aa: CASSAGGGGSGLGQYF; cdr3_nt: TGTGCCAGCAGCGCCGGCGGGGGCGGCAGTGGATTGGGGCAGTACTTC
clone_size: -; d_call: -; v_call: TRBV5-1; j_call: TRBJ2-7; cdr3_aa: CASSLISTGMGEQYF; cdr3_nt: TGCGCCAGCAGCTTGATATCTACAGGAATGGGCGAGCAGTACTTC
clone_size: few; d_call: TRBD1; v_call: TRBV7-2; j_call: TRBJ1-1; cdr3_aa: CASRTSPGRGLLNTEAFF; cdr3_nt: TGTGCCAGCAGGACTTCCCCTGGCAGGGGGTTATTGAACACTGAAGCTTTCTTT
clone_size: once; d_call: TRBD1; v_call: TRBV2; j_call: TRBJ1-5; cdr3_aa: CASKDDRGQPQHF; cdr3_nt: TGTGCCAGCAAAGATGACAGGGGTCAGCCCCAGCATTTT
clone_size: -; d_call: -; v_call: TRBV3-1/TRBV3-2; j_call: TRBJ1-3; cdr3_aa: CASSHRGSGNTIYF; cdr3_nt: TGTGCCAGCAGTCATAGGGGATCTGGAAACACCATATATTTT
clone_size: -; d_call: -; v_call: TRBV7-8; j_call: TRBJ1-2; cdr3_aa: CASSLALAGYGYTF; cdr3_nt: TGTGCCAGCAGCTTAGCTCTGGCTGGCTATGGCTACACCTTC
clone_size: -; d_call: TRBD1; v_call: TRBV6-5; j_call: TRBJ1-6; cdr3_aa: CASSRTGRTYPLHF; cdr3_nt: TGTGCCAGCAGTAGGACAGGGCGGACCTATCCCCTCCACTTT